The subject of this entry is one T cell receptor beta chain. This sample stems from a study of T cell changes during pregnancy in multiple sclerosis. The germline CDR1 and CDR2 sequences are SGHDN and FVKESK. V lost 4 bases, J lost 6 bases, and 7 bases stayed unmatched. This CDR3 is built from 14 residues. Measured with immunoSEQ multiplex PCR; TCRdb has only the in-frame clones, and not every one. The data show roughly 40,000 clones, with around 94% seen just once and approximately 1.6% held by the top ten. Sequenced material: peripheral blood, taken in the third trimester of pregnancy. This sequence originates from a female donor with multiple sclerosis, enrolled in a pregnancy study. V gene TRBV14 combines with J gene TRBJ2-7; TRBD1 matches 9 bases. The CDR3 DNA is TGTGCCAGCAGCCCAGGGACAGGGCGATCCGAGCAGTACTTC. Translating gives CASSPGTGRSEQYF.